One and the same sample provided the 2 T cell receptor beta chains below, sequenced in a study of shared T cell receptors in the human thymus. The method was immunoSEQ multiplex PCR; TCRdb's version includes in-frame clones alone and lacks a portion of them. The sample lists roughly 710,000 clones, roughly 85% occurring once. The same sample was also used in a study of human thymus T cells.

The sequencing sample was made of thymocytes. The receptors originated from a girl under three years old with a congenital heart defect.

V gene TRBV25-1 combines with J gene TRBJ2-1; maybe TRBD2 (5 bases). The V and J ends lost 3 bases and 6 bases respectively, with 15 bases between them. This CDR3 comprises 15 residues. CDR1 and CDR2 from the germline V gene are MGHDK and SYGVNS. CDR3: CASSEFDGGGNEQFF. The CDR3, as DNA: TGTGCCAGCAGTGAGTTCGACGGTGGAGGCAATGAGCAGTTCTTC.

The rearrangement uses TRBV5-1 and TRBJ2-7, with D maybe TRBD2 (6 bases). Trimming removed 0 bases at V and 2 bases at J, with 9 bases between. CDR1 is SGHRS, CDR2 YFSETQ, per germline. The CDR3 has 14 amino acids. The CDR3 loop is CASSLGRDPYEQYF. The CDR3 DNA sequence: TGCGCCAGCAGCTTGGGGAGGGACCCCTACGAGCAGTACTTC. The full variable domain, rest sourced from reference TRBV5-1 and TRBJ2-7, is KAGVTQTPRYLIKTRGQQVTLSCSPISGHRSVSWYQQTPGQGLQFLFEYFSETQRNKGNFPGRFSGRQFSNSRSEMNVSTLELGDSALYLCASSLGRDPYEQYFGPGTRLTVT.